A single sample gave rise to the 3 T cell receptor beta chains below, sequenced in a study of OX40 agonist ivuxolimab in advanced cancers. The data were produced by immunoSEQ multiplex PCR, yet TCRdb's version contains in-frame clones alone and is incomplete. The profile shows about 48,000 clones, nearly 95% of them singletons. Specimen: CD4+ or CD8+ T cells sorted from blood, collected in a trial of the OX40 agonist ivuxolimab. These receptor sequences come from an adult with an advanced solid tumor such as melanoma, head and neck, liver or kidney cancer.

CDR3 coding DNA: TGTGCCAGCAACCTCCGGGACACCTGGAACACCGGGGAGCTGTTTTTT. Translation: CASNLRDTWNTGELFF. V usage is TRBV2 and J usage is TRBJ2-2, with D tentatively TRBD1 (6 bases). The V gene lost 7 bases and the J gene lost 1 base, with 16 bases spanning the gap. Per the germline V gene, CDR1 is SNHLY and CDR2 is FYNNEI. This CDR3 contains 16 residues.

The rearrangement links TRBV30 to TRBJ2-3; 10 bases line up with TRBD2. Trimming at V came to 3 bases and at J to 2 bases, leaving 5 bases not matched to a gene. The CDR3 runs 15 residues. The germline V gene encodes CDR1 GTSNPN and CDR2 SVGIG (reference sequence). The CDR3 spells CAWRTSGVITDTQYF. The CDR3 region has the DNA TGTGCCTGGAGAACTAGCGGGGTGATCACAGATACGCAGTATTTT.

The chain links TRBV7-9 to TRBJ2-1; TRBD2 agrees at 9 bases. This CDR3 has 16 amino acids. CDR1 and CDR2 (germline): SEHNR, FQNEAQ (reference sequence). V trimming: 5 bases; J trimming: 4 bases; junction bases outside the gene matches: 9. CDR3 in DNA: TGTGCCAGCAGCCCCCCCCAGCGGGGGGTTTACAATGAGCAGTTCTTC. This sequence encodes CASSPPQRGVYNEQFF.